This TCR beta chain was profiled in a study of control samples from healthy donors and cancer patients. The germline CDR1 and CDR2 sequences are SEHNR and FQNEAQ (reference sequence). V shed 4 bases and J shed 3 bases, with 14 bases lying between them. The CDR3 extends over 15 amino acids. Only in-frame clones appear in the TCRdb table, and some are missing; sequencing was by immunoSEQ multiplex PCR. This repertoire shows 65,000 to 95,000 clones, 89% found once; its top ten account for 5.5% to 7.5%. The sequence came from a man aged 45-60 years in good health. Sequencing used blood. This rearrangement joins TRBV7-9 to TRBJ2-3, with a tentative D call TRBD1 (5 bases). CDR3 sequence: CASSYSQVPTDTQYF. CDR3 bases: TGTGCCAGCAGCTACTCACAGGTTCCTACAGATACGCAGTATTTT.